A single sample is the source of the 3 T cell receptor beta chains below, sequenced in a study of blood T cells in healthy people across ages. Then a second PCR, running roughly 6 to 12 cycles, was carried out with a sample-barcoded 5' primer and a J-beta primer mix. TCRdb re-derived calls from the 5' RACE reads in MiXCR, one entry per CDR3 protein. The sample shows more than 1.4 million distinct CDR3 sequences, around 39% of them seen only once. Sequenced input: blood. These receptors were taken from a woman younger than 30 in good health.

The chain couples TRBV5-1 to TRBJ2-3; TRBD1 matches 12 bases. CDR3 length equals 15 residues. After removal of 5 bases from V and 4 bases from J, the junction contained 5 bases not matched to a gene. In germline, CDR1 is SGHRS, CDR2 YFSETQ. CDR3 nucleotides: TGCGCCAGCAGGGGGACAGGGGGCCCGGCAGATACGCAGTATTTT. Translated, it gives CASRGTGGPADTQYF.

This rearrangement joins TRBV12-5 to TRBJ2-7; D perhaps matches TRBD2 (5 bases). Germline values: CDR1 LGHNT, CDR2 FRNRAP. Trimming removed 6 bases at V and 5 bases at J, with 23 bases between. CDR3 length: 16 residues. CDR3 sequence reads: CASGPPPEGAPHEQYF. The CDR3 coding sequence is TGTGCTAGTGGCCCTCCCCCCGAGGGAGCTCCACACGAGCAGTACTTC.

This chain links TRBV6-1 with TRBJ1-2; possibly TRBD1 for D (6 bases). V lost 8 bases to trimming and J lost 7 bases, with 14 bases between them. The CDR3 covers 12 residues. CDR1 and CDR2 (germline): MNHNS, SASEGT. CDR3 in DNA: TGTGCCAGCTCACAGGGTATTGCTGGCTACACCTTC. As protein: CASSQGIAGYTF.